Sequencing of this TCR beta chain was carried out in a study of cytotoxic CD8 clonotypes in ibrutinib-treated CLL. To note about this clone: What it recognizes is unknown.

Study-wide findings and caveats: Sustained-remission and progressing patients diverged in sampling times. Clonality, elevated at ibrutinib response, dropped back toward baseline at progression.

V lost 0 bases and J 5 bases, leaving 9 bases between the germline ends. The CDR3 consists of 14 residues. Germline V gene lookup returns CDR1 LGHNA and CDR2 YNFKEQ. TCRdb keeps only in-frame clones here, not all; method: immunoSEQ multiplex PCR. The sample has about 140,000 clones, around 80% seen once. The source is a human donor with chronic lymphocytic leukemia. The chain has TRBV4-2 and TRBJ2-3; D is unclear. The sequencing used PBMCs, collected after 36 months of ibrutinib treatment. The CDR3 region is CASSQDRRLDTQYF. CDR3 DNA: TGTGCCAGCAGCCAAGATCGTCGACTAGATACGCAGTATTTT.